This is a list of T cell receptor beta chains from one sample in a study of CD8 T cells in ankylosing spondylitis. MiXCR, applied by TCRdb to the 5' RACE reads, yields one record per CDR3 protein. The sample consists of around 150,000 distinct CDR3 sequences, approximately 10% of them appearing once. Specimen: blood, either unsorted or a sorted T cell fraction (not recorded which). These receptors were obtained from a female donor with ankylosing spondylitis or in good health (not recorded which). The CDR3 runs from the conserved cysteine through the conserved F or W. A D gene is named only where the DNA matches it firmly. Clone size is given for some rows only: seen once, a few or many times, or a class if the clone is expanded.

clone size: few
J gene: TRBJ2-1
D gene: .
V gene: TRBV23-1
CDR3 protein: CASSRTVKRSRIYYNEQFF
CDR3 DNA: TGCGCCAGCAGTCGAACAGTCAAGAGGAGCAGGATATACTACAATGAGCAGTTCTTC

clone size: many
J gene: TRBJ1-5
D gene: .
V gene: TRBV11-2
CDR3 protein: CASSLEGGKGQPQHF
CDR3 DNA: TGTGCCAGCAGCTTAGAAGGAGGGAAAGGACAGCCCCAGCATTTT

clone size: many
J gene: TRBJ1-2
D gene: .
V gene: TRBV5-1
CDR3 protein: CASSQGTNLYGYTF
CDR3 DNA: TGCGCCAGCAGCCAGGGGACAAATCTTTATGGCTACACCTTC

clone size: many
J gene: TRBJ2-1
D gene: .
V gene: TRBV28
CDR3 protein: CASSLSGAFIYEQFF
CDR3 DNA: TGTGCCAGCAGTTTATCAGGGGCTTTTATCTATGAGCAGTTCTTC

clone size: many
J gene: TRBJ1-2
D gene: .
V gene: TRBV28
CDR3 protein: CAGRGSNYGYTF
CDR3 DNA: TGTGCCGGCCGGGGGTCTAACTATGGCTACACCTTC

clone size: many
J gene: TRBJ2-4
D gene: TRBD2
V gene: TRBV12-3/TRBV12-4
CDR3 protein: CASSSWTSRRVLGIQYF
CDR3 DNA: TGTGCCAGCAGTAGCTGGACTAGCCGGCGGGTTCTGGGCATTCAGTACTTC

clone size: .
J gene: TRBJ2-1
D gene: TRBD2
V gene: TRBV3-1
CDR3 protein: CASSQQGLAGRYNEQFF
CDR3 DNA: TGTGCCAGCAGCCAGCAGGGACTAGCGGGCCGCTACAATGAGCAGTTCTTC

clone size: many
J gene: TRBJ2-5
D gene: .
V gene: TRBV5-1
CDR3 protein: CASSLGTSGETQYF
CDR3 DNA: TGCGCCAGCAGCTTGGGTACCTCCGGGGAGACCCAGTACTTC

clone size: many
J gene: TRBJ2-1
D gene: TRBD1
V gene: TRBV29-1
CDR3 protein: CSVVPDRGYNEQFF
CDR3 DNA: TGCAGCGTTGTACCGGACAGGGGCTACAATGAGCAGTTCTTC

clone size: .
J gene: TRBJ1-2
D gene: .
V gene: TRBV11-2
CDR3 protein: CASSPTGIRDYGYTF
CDR3 DNA: TGTGCCAGCAGCCCCACAGGAATTCGTGACTATGGCTACACCTTC

clone size: many
J gene: TRBJ2-3
D gene: .
V gene: TRBV9
CDR3 protein: CASSTEGAGTSTDTQYF
CDR3 DNA: TGTGCCAGCAGCACCGAAGGTGCGGGGACTAGCACAGATACGCAGTATTTT

clone size: many
J gene: TRBJ1-1
D gene: .
V gene: TRBV5-1
CDR3 protein: CASSLTNTEAFF
CDR3 DNA: TGTGCCAGCAGTTTAACGAACACTGAAGCTTTCTTT

clone size: many
J gene: TRBJ1-1
D gene: .
V gene: TRBV20-1
CDR3 protein: CSARTTLHTEAFF
CDR3 DNA: TGCAGTGCTAGGACGACCCTTCACACTGAAGCTTTCTTT

clone size: many
J gene: TRBJ2-1
D gene: .
V gene: TRBV5-1
CDR3 protein: CASSRDVSSYNEQFF
CDR3 DNA: TGCGCCAGCAGCAGGGACGTGAGCTCCTACAATGAGCAGTTCTTC

clone size: many
J gene: TRBJ1-2
D gene: TRBD1
V gene: TRBV6-5
CDR3 protein: CASSYSTTGTGNVNYGYTF
CDR3 DNA: TGTGCCAGCAGTTACTCGACGACCGGGACAGGGAATGTCAACTATGGCTACACCTTC

clone size: many
J gene: TRBJ2-7
D gene: TRBD1
V gene: TRBV12-3/TRBV12-4
CDR3 protein: CASSLDRTGSVEQYF
CDR3 DNA: TGTGCCAGCAGTTTAGACCGGACAGGGTCGGTCGAGCAGTACTTC

clone size: many
J gene: TRBJ1-6
D gene: .
V gene: TRBV5-1
CDR3 protein: CASSLETATASPLHF
CDR3 DNA: TGCGCCAGCAGCTTGGAGACCGCCACGGCTTCACCCCTCCACTTT

clone size: many
J gene: TRBJ2-3
D gene: TRBD2
V gene: TRBV20-1
CDR3 protein: CSAPRGLAGSDTQYF
CDR3 DNA: TGCAGTGCCCCAAGGGGATTAGCGGGATCAGATACGCAGTATTTT

clone size: many
J gene: TRBJ2-7
D gene: .
V gene: TRBV20-1
CDR3 protein: CSAADRTYEQYF
CDR3 DNA: TGCAGTGCCGCTGATCGGACCTACGAGCAGTACTTC

clone size: many
J gene: TRBJ2-5
D gene: TRBD2
V gene: TRBV9
CDR3 protein: CASSVESSGLETQYF
CDR3 DNA: TGTGCCAGCAGCGTAGAGTCTAGCGGCCTAGAGACCCAGTACTTC

clone size: many
J gene: TRBJ1-2
D gene: TRBD1
V gene: TRBV27
CDR3 protein: CASSPSGGQGAGYTF
CDR3 DNA: TGTGCCAGCAGTCCTAGCGGGGGGCAGGGGGCTGGCTACACCTTC

clone size: many
J gene: TRBJ1-2
D gene: .
V gene: TRBV27
CDR3 protein: CASSPRGWGYGYTF
CDR3 DNA: TGTGCCAGCAGCCCCCGGGGGTGGGGCTATGGCTACACCTTC

clone size: few
J gene: TRBJ2-3
D gene: TRBD1
V gene: TRBV11-2
CDR3 protein: CASSLVGTGGNTDTQYF
CDR3 DNA: TGTGCCAGCAGCTTAGTTGGGACAGGGGGGAACACAGATACGCAGTATTTT

clone size: .
J gene: TRBJ1-5
D gene: .
V gene: TRBV5-1
CDR3 protein: CASSLGSGSNQPQHF
CDR3 DNA: TGCGCCAGCAGCTTGGGTTCCGGTAGCAATCAGCCGCAGCATTTT

clone size: .
J gene: TRBJ1-2
D gene: TRBD1
V gene: TRBV27
CDR3 protein: CASSLLGQGARGYTF
CDR3 DNA: TGTGCCAGCAGTTTATTGGGACAGGGGGCAAGGGGCTACACCTTC

clone size: many
J gene: TRBJ2-7
D gene: .
V gene: TRBV20-1
CDR3 protein: CSARQGTYEQYF
CDR3 DNA: TGCAGTGCTAGACAGGGAACCTACGAGCAGTACTTC

clone size: many
J gene: TRBJ1-1
D gene: .
V gene: TRBV19
CDR3 protein: CASMGNTEAFF
CDR3 DNA: TGTGCCAGTATGGGGAACACTGAAGCTTTCTTT

clone size: many
J gene: TRBJ2-7
D gene: .
V gene: TRBV12-3/TRBV12-4
CDR3 protein: CASSLAGTTLYF
CDR3 DNA: TGTGCCAGCAGTTTGGCCGGGACAACGCTCTACTTC

clone size: .
J gene: TRBJ2-5
D gene: TRBD1
V gene: TRBV7-8
CDR3 protein: CASSFLGQGARETQYF
CDR3 DNA: TGTGCCAGCAGCTTCCTCGGACAGGGGGCTAGAGAGACCCAGTACTTC

clone size: .
J gene: TRBJ2-2
D gene: .
V gene: TRBV6-1
CDR3 protein: CASSQGPFLGAYTGELFF
CDR3 DNA: TGTGCCAGCAGCCAGGGGCCGTTTTTGGGCGCTTACACCGGGGAGCTGTTTTTT

clone size: many
J gene: TRBJ2-7
D gene: TRBD2
V gene: TRBV14
CDR3 protein: CASSRELIAGPLYEQYF
CDR3 DNA: TGTGCCAGCAGCCGAGAACTTATAGCGGGGCCTCTATACGAGCAGTACTTC

clone size: many
J gene: TRBJ2-1
D gene: TRBD2
V gene: TRBV19
CDR3 protein: CASSAGRAGEQFF
CDR3 DNA: TGTGCCAGTAGTGCCGGGAGGGCGGGTGAGCAGTTCTTC

clone size: many
J gene: TRBJ2-6
D gene: TRBD2
V gene: TRBV6-5
CDR3 protein: CASVSGGADSGANVLTF
CDR3 DNA: TGTGCCAGCGTTTCGGGGGGTGCCGACTCTGGGGCCAACGTCCTGACTTTC

clone size: few
J gene: TRBJ2-2
D gene: .
V gene: TRBV2
CDR3 protein: CASSVSPRSSGELFF
CDR3 DNA: TGTGCCAGCAGTGTAAGCCCGAGAAGCTCCGGGGAGCTGTTTTTT

clone size: .
J gene: TRBJ2-3
D gene: TRBD1
V gene: TRBV6-1
CDR3 protein: CASAWDRGPGTQYF
CDR3 DNA: TGTGCCAGCGCCTGGGACAGGGGGCCGGGTACGCAGTATTTT

clone size: few
J gene: TRBJ2-7
D gene: .
V gene: TRBV7-2
CDR3 protein: CASSLAAGDGGYEQYF
CDR3 DNA: TGTGCCAGCAGCTTAGCGGCCGGCGACGGGGGCTACGAGCAGTACTTC

clone size: many
J gene: TRBJ2-1
D gene: .
V gene: TRBV12-1
CDR3 protein: CASSFGGPKGGAEQFF
CDR3 DNA: TGTGCCAGCAGCTTTGGGGGACCAAAGGGAGGGGCTGAGCAGTTCTTC

clone size: .
J gene: TRBJ2-3
D gene: .
V gene: TRBV12-5
CDR3 protein: CASGWGTDTQYF
CDR3 DNA: TGTGCTAGTGGTTGGGGCACAGATACGCAGTATTTT

clone size: few
J gene: TRBJ1-2
D gene: .
V gene: TRBV30
CDR3 protein: CAWSVRAPGRGYTF
CDR3 DNA: TGTGCCTGGAGTGTACGCGCGCCCGGGCGGGGCTACACCTTC

clone size: many
J gene: TRBJ2-1
D gene: TRBD2
V gene: TRBV29-1
CDR3 protein: CSGTLAGANEQFF
CDR3 DNA: TGCAGCGGAACTTTAGCGGGAGCGAATGAGCAGTTCTTC

clone size: many
J gene: TRBJ2-1
D gene: TRBD2
V gene: TRBV28
CDR3 protein: CASSLHQVTSDEQFF
CDR3 DNA: TGTGCCAGCAGTTTACATCAAGTGACTAGCGACGAGCAGTTCTTC

clone size: many
J gene: TRBJ1-1
D gene: .
V gene: TRBV5-5
CDR3 protein: CASSVTVPNTEAFF
CDR3 DNA: TGTGCCAGCAGCGTGACAGTTCCGAACACTGAAGCTTTCTTT

clone size: many
J gene: TRBJ2-2
D gene: TRBD2
V gene: TRBV7-2
CDR3 protein: CASSQLGDYSTGELFF
CDR3 DNA: TGTGCCAGCAGCCAGTTAGGGGACTACAGCACCGGGGAGCTGTTTTTT

clone size: many
J gene: TRBJ2-1
D gene: .
V gene: TRBV7-8
CDR3 protein: CATEGGGAFYNEQFF
CDR3 DNA: TGTGCCACCGAGGGAGGGGGGGCCTTCTACAATGAGCAGTTCTTC

clone size: many
J gene: TRBJ2-5
D gene: .
V gene: TRBV18
CDR3 protein: CASLRNREETQYF
CDR3 DNA: TGTGCCAGCCTTCGTAACAGGGAGGAGACCCAGTACTTC

clone size: many
J gene: TRBJ2-2
D gene: .
V gene: TRBV5-1
CDR3 protein: CASSLQGGELFF
CDR3 DNA: TGCGCCAGCAGCTTACAGGGAGGGGAGCTGTTTTTT

clone size: many
J gene: TRBJ1-6
D gene: .
V gene: TRBV13
CDR3 protein: CASSLKSNSPLHF
CDR3 DNA: TGTGCCAGCAGCTTAAAGAGTAATTCACCCCTCCACTTT